Shown below are 18 T cell receptor beta chains from a single sample sequenced in a study of T-cell reconstitution after alpha-beta-depleted transplantation in children. Using unique molecular identifiers, the investigators prepared the TCRbeta library. One entry per CDR3 protein results from TCRdb running MiXCR on the PCR reads. The sample has a few hundred thousand distinct CDR3 sequences; under 30% are singletons. The input for sequencing was PBMCs, taken before TCRalphabeta/CD19-depleted stem cell transplant. The receptors come from a girl aged 2 to 9 with Fanconi anemia, due to receive a stem cell transplant.

This clonotype was picked up many times. The chain combines TRBV6-5 with TRBJ2-7; TRBD1 aligns across 7 bases. There are 14 residues in the CDR3. Unmatched junction bases numbered 4, after V lost 4 bases and J lost 1 base. In germline, CDR1 is MNHEY, CDR2 SVGAGI. CDR3 in amino acids: CASSSTGTSYEQYF. CDR3 sequence (DNA): TGTGCCAGCAGTTCGACAGGGACATCCTACGAGCAGTACTTC.

This clonotype was found a few times. The rearrangement links TRBV20-1 to TRBJ2-7, with 9 nucleotides matching TRBD2. The CDR3 contains 13 residues. V was clipped by 6 bases and J by 2 bases; unmatched bases: 5. Germline values: CDR1 DFQATT, CDR2 SNEGSKA (reference sequence). CDR3 loop: CSASTSGPYEQYF. CDR3 coding DNA: TGCAGTGCATCAACTAGCGGGCCCTACGAGCAGTACTTC.

Many counts were recorded for this clonotype. This chain connects TRBV20-1 to TRBJ2-1, with 8 bases matching TRBD1. The CDR3 is 17 residues long. The J segment lost 7 bases and the V segment lost 2 bases, leaving 16 bases of the junction unmatched. In germline, CDR1 is DFQATT, CDR2 SNEGSKA (reference sequence). Here the CDR3 reads CSARSGTGFGTGNEQFF. The CDR3 region has the DNA TGCAGTGCTAGATCCGGGACAGGTTTCGGGACAGGTAATGAGCAGTTCTTC.

The V gene is TRBV12-3 or TRBV12-4, the J gene TRBJ1-2; TRBD1 agrees at 7 bases. There are 14 residues in the CDR3. Trimming at V came to 4 bases and at J to 4 bases, leaving 6 bases not matched to a gene. As DNA, the CDR3 is TGTGCCAGCAGTTCGAGCCGGGACAGCTATGGCTACACCTTC. It translates to CASSSSRDSYGYTF.

V and J are TRBV24-1 and TRBJ1-5, with D unclear. Germline V gives CDR1 KGHDR, CDR2 SFDVKD. The CDR3 has 11 residues. V dropped 5 bases and J dropped 8 bases, with 6 bases sitting between them. The DNA of the CDR3 is TGTGCCACCAGTGGGCCGGAGCCCCAGCATTTT. Encoded protein: CATSGPEPQHF.

This clonotype has at least ten counts. This chain uses TRBV20-1 with TRBJ2-2; D is possibly TRBD1 (6 bases). V was trimmed by 5 bases and J by 7 bases, leaving 14 bases between them. CDR1 DFQATT and CDR2 SNEGSKA come from the germline V gene (reference sequence). There are 13 residues in the CDR3. The CDR3 sequence: CSAEAMDSGELFF. The CDR3 DNA sequence: TGCAGTGCTGAGGCAATGGACAGCGGGGAGCTGTTTTTT.

At least ten counts were recorded for this clonotype. Germline and junction disagree at one end, which may indicate a read error. J is TRBJ1-5 and V is TRBV20-1; tentative D call: TRBD1 (5 bases). The CDR3 contains 15 residues. Germline V CDR1 and CDR2: DFQATT, SNEGSKA (reference sequence). CDR3 loop: CSARGVRGSGQPQHF. CDR3 coding DNA: TGCAGTGCCAGAGGTGTAAGGGGTAGCGGTCAGCCCCAGCATTTT.

V usage is TRBV20-1 and J usage is TRBJ2-5; D uncertain. Looked up from germline, CDR1 is DFQATT and CDR2 is SNEGSKA (reference sequence). Trimming shortened V by 0 bases and J by 1 base, and 9 bases separated the two germline ends. There are 14 residues in the CDR3. The CDR3 spells CSARDWSAQETQYF. In DNA, the CDR3 is TGCAGTGCTAGAGATTGGAGCGCCCAAGAGACCCAGTACTTC.

The CDR3 reads CSVESSGRTDTQYF. As DNA, the CDR3 is TGCAGCGTTGAATCTAGCGGGAGGACAGATACGCAGTATTTT. The chain is built from TRBV29-1 and TRBJ2-3; 11 bases are a match to TRBD2. The CDR3 contains 14 residues. Germline CDR1 and CDR2: SQVTM and ANQGSEA. Losses at the gene ends were 2 bases for V and 3 bases for J; bases not matched to a gene: 1.

This clonotype was counted between two and nine times. This sequence joins TRBV5-1 and TRBJ2-7; D is unresolved. The length of the CDR3 is 15 residues. With 0 bases removed from V and 0 bases from J, the gap between germline ends came to 10 bases. Germline CDR1 and CDR2: SGHRS and YFSETQ. CDR3 sequence: CASSLVGLSSYEQYF. The CDR3 coding sequence is TGCGCCAGCAGCTTGGTGGGTTTATCCTCCTACGAGCAGTACTTC. The whole variable domain, filled in from reference TRBV5-1 and TRBJ2-7, reads KAGVTQTPRYLIKTRGQQVTLSCSPISGHRSVSWYQQTPGQGLQFLFEYFSETQRNKGNFPGRFSGRQFSNSRSEMNVSTLELGDSALYLCASSLVGLSSYEQYFGPGTRLTVT.

The chain joins TRBV20-1 to TRBJ2-7, with TRBD1 matching 8 bases. J gave up 1 base and V 4 bases, and 6 bases lay outside the gene matches. The CDR3 loop spans 14 amino acids. Germline lookup yields CDR1 DFQATT and CDR2 SNEGSKA (reference sequence). In DNA, the CDR3 is TGCAGTGCTACTGTACAGGGGGGATCCTACGAGCAGTACTTC. The encoded protein is CSATVQGGSYEQYF.

This clonotype was recorded at least ten times. The chain carries TRBV25-1 and TRBJ2-5; D ambiguous. Trimming pared 0 bases from V and 4 bases from J, leaving 9 bases between. CDR3 length: 14 amino acids. The germline V gene encodes CDR1 MGHDK and CDR2 SYGVNS. CDR3 sequence: CASSEYSQRETQYF. CDR3 in DNA: TGTGCCAGCAGTGAATATAGTCAGAGAGAGACCCAGTACTTC.

The V gene is TRBV29-1, the J gene TRBJ1-1; 9 bases map to TRBD1. Germline V gene sequence: CDR1 SQVTM, CDR2 ANQGSEA. The CDR3 contains 14 residues. With V trimmed by 3 bases and J by 4 bases, 6 bases remained unmatched. The CDR3 sequence: CSVDADRGSTEAFF. CDR3 DNA: TGCAGCGTTGACGCGGACAGGGGATCCACTGAAGCTTTCTTT. Filled out from reference TRBV29-1 and TRBJ1-1, the complete variable domain reads SAVISQKPSRDICQRGTSLTIQCQVDSQVTMMFWYRQQPGQSLTLIATANQGSEATYESGFVIDKFPISRPNLTFSTLTVSNMSPEDSSIYLCSVDADRGSTEAFFGQGTRLTVV.

The sample holds many counts of this clonotype. In nucleotides, the CDR3 is TGCAGTGCGGGGCGGGGGTCGTACTACGAGCAGTACTTC. Its translation: CSAGRGSYYEQYF. The chain has TRBV20-1 and TRBJ2-7, with 7 nucleotides matching TRBD2. Germline assignment: CDR1 DFQATT and CDR2 SNEGSKA (reference sequence). CDR3 length equals 13 residues. Unmatched junction bases numbered 8, after V lost 6 bases and J lost 3 bases.

This clonotype was detected many times. The CDR3 DNA reads TGCAGTGCTAGAGATGTTGCATCGCCTCTCTACGAGCAGTACTTC. This translates into CSARDVASPLYEQYF. V is TRBV20-1 and J is TRBJ2-7, with D unclear. Germline V CDR1 and CDR2: DFQATT, SNEGSKA (reference sequence). V was pared by 0 bases and J by 3 bases, with 15 bases between. The CDR3 sequence is 15 residues long.

This chain connects TRBV3-1 to TRBJ1-2; D unclear. V was clipped by 4 bases and J by 7 bases, with 10 bases between them. This CDR3 spans 12 amino acids. Germline-derived CDR1 and CDR2 are LGHDT and YNNKEL (reference sequence). DNA for the CDR3: TGTGCCAGCAGCCGCGGAAGGGTTGGCTACACCTTC. It codes for CASSRGRVGYTF.

This clonotype was seen ten or more times. J is TRBJ2-1 and V is TRBV5-5, with 9 bases fitting TRBD1. The CDR3 contains 16 residues. Germline CDR1 reads SGHKS; CDR2 reads YYEKEE (reference sequence). With 4 bases clipped from V and 5 bases from J, the junction kept 10 bases outside the gene matches. The CDR3 protein is CASSDWPGQGNNEQFF. The DNA of the CDR3 is TGTGCCAGCAGCGATTGGCCGGGACAGGGAAACAATGAGCAGTTCTTC.

This chain links TRBV24-1 with TRBJ2-1; 11 bases match TRBD2. The V gene's germline CDR1 is KGHDR and CDR2 SFDVKD. Losses at the gene ends were 4 bases for V and 6 bases for J; bases not matched to a gene: 4. The CDR3 consists of 15 residues. In nucleotides, the CDR3 is TGTGCCACCAGTGACCAGACTAGCGGGGTCAATGAGCAGTTCTTC. Residues: CATSDQTSGVNEQFF.